This T cell receptor beta chain was observed in a study of T cell responses to AZD1222 COVID-19 vaccine. Study details: Samples with a second dose at about 4 or about 12 weeks were pooled together.

Generated by immunoSEQ multiplex PCR, the TCRdb table keeps only in-frame clones and is missing some. This table has about 100,000 clones, around 90% appearing once. Germline values: CDR1 MDHEN, CDR2 SYDVKM. The CDR3 spans 18 residues. Deletions cut 7 bases from V and 0 bases from J, with 24 bases between. This sequence was found in an adult in good health. The sequences come from peripheral blood, collected on day 0 of AZD1222 vaccination. V is TRBV28 and J is TRBJ2-5, with unresolved D. CDR3 protein: CASTELAGRAWYQETQYF. In nucleotides, the CDR3 is TGTGCCAGCACTGAATTAGCAGGTCGGGCTTGGTACCAAGAGACCCAGTACTTC.